What follows describes a single T cell receptor beta chain. Enrolled during active infection, Seattle patients were then followed longitudinally. The V gene's germline CDR1 is SGHRS and CDR2 YFSETQ. Trimming at V came to 4 bases and at J to 3 bases, leaving 9 bases not matched to a gene. The CDR3 consists of 15 residues. The entry originates in a study of blood T cell repertoires in COVID-19. Data came from immunoSEQ multiplex PCR; TCRdb stores just in-frame clones and leaves some out. Of about 110,000 clones detected, about three quarters appear once; the ten largest clones hold roughly 6.2%. This receptor was taken from a man older than 75 with COVID-19, enrolled during active disease. The chain couples TRBV5-1 to TRBJ2-5; 7 bases line up with TRBD1. The sequenced sample consisted of peripheral blood. CDR3 sequence reads: CASSPLRQGEETQYF. Here the CDR3 DNA reads TGCGCCAGCAGCCCGCTAAGACAGGGCGAAGAGACCCAGTACTTC.